What follows describes a single T cell receptor (beta chain). The CDR3 length is 16 residues. Trimming removed 6 bases at V and 1 base at J, with 16 bases between. Germline V gene data show CDR1 as ENHRY and CDR2 as SYGVKD. This sample was included in a study of control samples from healthy donors and cancer patients. Using immunoSEQ multiplex PCR, the repertoire was profiled, and TCRdb retains in-frame clones only, with some absent. The sample records around 130,000 clones, 75% to 95% being singletons. This sequence was found in a man aged 18 to 35 in good health. Sequencing was done on a sample of blood. V gene TRBV10-3 combines with J gene TRBJ2-1; D is perhaps TRBD1 (6 bases). In nucleotides, the CDR3 is TGTGCCATCAGGGTCTCCAGGGGTGAGTCCTACAATGAGCAGTTCTTC. It translates to CAIRVSRGESYNEQFF.